This T cell receptor beta chain emerged from a study of blood T cell repertoires in COVID-19. Turning to the study itself: COVID-19 samples collected from the United States, Italy and Spain covered acute and convalescent phases.

Method: immunoSEQ multiplex PCR; TCRdb's copy keeps in-frame clones and lacks some. The repertoire holds more than 50,000 clones, with 60% to 80% as singletons. Trimming took 1 base from V and 1 from J, leaving 13 bases between them. The CDR3 covers 16 residues. Germline CDR1 is LGHDT and CDR2 is YNNKEL (reference sequence). The genes are TRBV3-1 (or the pseudogene TRBV3-2) and TRBJ2-5, with a weak D call TRBD2 (5 bases). The material sequenced was peripheral blood. The clonotype was recovered from a man aged 65 to 79 with active or convalescent COVID-19. DNA for the CDR3: TGTGCCAGCAGCCAAGGGCTAGCAGCCCCCCAAGAGACCCAGTACTTC. Protein: CASSQGLAAPQETQYF.